This entry describes one TCR beta chain. This entry comes from a study of blood T cell repertoires in COVID-19. Germline V lookup: CDR1 KGHDR, CDR2 SFDVKD. CDR3 size: 13 residues. Trimming stripped 10 bases from V and 7 bases from J, with 15 bases between. Only in-frame clones appear in the TCRdb table, and some are missing; sequencing was by immunoSEQ multiplex PCR. The sample has approximately 100,000 clones; 85% are singletons. The TCR originated in a man at least 80 years old with acute or convalescent COVID-19. The rearrangement links TRBV24-1 to TRBJ2-2; D is possibly TRBD1 (5 bases). The sequenced sample consisted of peripheral blood. In DNA form, the CDR3 reads TGTGCCACACACTCAGGGTCGGGCGGGGAGCTGTTTTTT. Its protein is CATHSGSGGELFF.